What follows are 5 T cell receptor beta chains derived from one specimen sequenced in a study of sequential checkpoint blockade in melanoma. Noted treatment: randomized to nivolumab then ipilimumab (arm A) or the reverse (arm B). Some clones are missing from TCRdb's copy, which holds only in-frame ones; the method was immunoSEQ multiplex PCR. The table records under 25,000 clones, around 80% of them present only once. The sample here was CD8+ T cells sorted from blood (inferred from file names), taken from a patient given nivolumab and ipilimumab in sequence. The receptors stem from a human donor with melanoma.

The chain's CDR3 is CASSPDSAEAFF. CDR3 nucleotide sequence: TGTGCCAGCAGCCCGGACAGCGCTGAAGCTTTCTTT. The J gene is TRBJ1-1, the V gene TRBV9, with D possibly TRBD1 on 6 matching bases. Germline lookup yields CDR1 SGDLS and CDR2 YYNGEE. This CDR3 has 12 residues. V was pared by 4 bases and J by 6 bases, with 10 bases between.

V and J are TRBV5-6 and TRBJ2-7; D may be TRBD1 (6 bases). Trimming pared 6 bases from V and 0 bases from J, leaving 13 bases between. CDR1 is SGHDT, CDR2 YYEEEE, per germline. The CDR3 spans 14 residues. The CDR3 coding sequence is TGTGCCAGCAACCTGCCAGGGGTCTCCTACGAGCAGTACTTC. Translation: CASNLPGVSYEQYF.

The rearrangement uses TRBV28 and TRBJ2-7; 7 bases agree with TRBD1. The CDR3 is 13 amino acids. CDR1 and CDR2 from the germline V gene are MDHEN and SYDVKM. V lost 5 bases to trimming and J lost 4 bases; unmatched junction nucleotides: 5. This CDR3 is CASSQGQLYEQYF. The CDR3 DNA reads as TGTGCCAGCAGTCAGGGACAGCTATACGAGCAGTACTTC.

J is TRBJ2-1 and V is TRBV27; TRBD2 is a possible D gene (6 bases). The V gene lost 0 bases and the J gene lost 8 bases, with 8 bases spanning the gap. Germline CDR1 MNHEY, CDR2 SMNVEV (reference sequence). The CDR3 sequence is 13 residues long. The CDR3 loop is CASSLSSGDEQFF. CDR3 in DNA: TGTGCCAGCAGTTTATCTAGCGGCGATGAGCAGTTCTTC.

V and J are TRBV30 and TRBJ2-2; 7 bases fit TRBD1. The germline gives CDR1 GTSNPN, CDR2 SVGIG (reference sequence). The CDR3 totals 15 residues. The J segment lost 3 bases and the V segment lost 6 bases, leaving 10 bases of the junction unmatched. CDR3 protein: CACMVRGPDTGELFF. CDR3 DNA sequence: TGTGCCTGCATGGTGAGGGGGCCGGACACCGGGGAGCTGTTTTTT. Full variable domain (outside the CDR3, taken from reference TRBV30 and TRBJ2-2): SQTIHQWPATLVQPVGSPLSLECTVEGTSNPNLYWYRQAAGRGLQLLFYSVGIGQISSEVPQNLSASRPQDRQFILSSKKLLLSDSGFYLCACMVRGPDTGELFFGEGSRLTVL.